This passage covers 13 T cell receptor beta chains from one sample sequenced in a study of T cell clonotyping in hematopoietic cell transplantation. Libraries were prepared by immunoSEQ multiplex PCR; TCRdb keeps only in-frame clonotypes and omits some of them. Among roughly 10,000 clones listed, approximately 80% were seen once. Source: PBMCs, taken at the time of graft-versus-host disease after allogeneic stem cell transplant. Receptors originate from a male patient aged 55 to 69 who had an allogeneic stem cell transplant from an unrelated donor, so the T cells may come from the graft donor. Some clones in this sample may be carry-over from other donors' samples.

The gene calls are TRBV27 and TRBJ2-7; D uncertain. The CDR3 is 14 amino acids. Trimming pared 3 bases from V and 0 bases from J, leaving 9 bases between. Germline loops: CDR1 MNHEY, CDR2 SMNVEV (reference sequence). The CDR3 loop reads CASSFASGSYEQYF. The CDR3 bases are TGTGCCAGCAGTTTCGCTTCCGGCTCCTACGAGCAGTACTTC.

This chain connects TRBV28 to TRBJ1-6, with TRBD1 matching 9 bases. The CDR3 totals 16 residues. Germline CDR1 and CDR2: MDHEN and SYDVKM. After removal of 5 bases from V and 11 bases from J, the junction contained 13 bases not matched to a gene. The CDR3, as DNA: TGTGCCAGCAGTGCCCCCCCCGGGACAGGGAGTACACCCCTCCACTTT. Encoded protein: CASSAPPGTGSTPLHF.

The chain carries TRBV5-1 and TRBJ2-3; no firm D call. V was shortened by 5 bases and J by 4 bases, with 11 bases between the two germline ends. This CDR3 is built from 13 residues. In germline, CDR1 is SGHRS, CDR2 YFSETQ. CDR3 residues: CASRGGSADTQYF. DNA for the CDR3: TGCGCCAGCAGAGGTGGGTCAGCAGATACGCAGTATTTT.

The chain is built from TRBV29-1 and TRBJ1-5; TRBD1 might be the D (5 bases). This CDR3 comprises 12 residues. Trimming left V 4 bases short and J 10 bases short, with 14 bases between. CDR1 SQVTM and CDR2 ANQGSEA come from the germline V gene. In nucleotides, the CDR3 is TGCAGCGTTGGGGACGGCTTCGGACCCCAGCATTTT. As protein: CSVGDGFGPQHF.

The count of this clone is one. The rearrangement links TRBV5-1 to TRBJ1-2, with D possibly TRBD1 on 6 matching bases. Looked up from germline, CDR1 is SGHRS and CDR2 is YFSETQ. Trimming pared 2 bases from V and 0 bases from J, leaving 8 bases between. The CDR3 sequence is 14 residues long. CDR3 in amino acids: CASSLGQSNYGYTF. For the CDR3, the DNA is TGCGCCAGCAGCTTAGGACAGTCTAACTATGGCTACACCTTC.

The CDR3 reads CASSLEQQETQYF. CDR3 bases: TGTGCCAGCAGCTTGGAACAGCAAGAGACCCAGTACTTC. The rearrangement uses TRBV5-4 and TRBJ2-5; D unresolved. Between the trimmed V and J ends, which lost 0 bases and 2 bases, there was a span of 5 bases. Germline loops: CDR1 SGHNT, CDR2 YYREEE (reference sequence). The CDR3 spans 13 residues.

This rearrangement joins TRBV5-1 to TRBJ1-1, with D possibly TRBD1 on 6 matching bases. This CDR3 spans 13 amino acids. V was shortened by 3 bases and J by 1 base, with 7 bases between the two germline ends. Germline CDR1 reads SGHRS; CDR2 reads YFSETQ. The CDR3 here is CASSSQGNTEAFF. The CDR3 bases are TGCGCCAGCAGCTCACAGGGGAACACTGAAGCTTTCTTT.

Notes on this clone: The DNA is left out, because the CDR3 cannot be placed on it with certainty; the CDR3 is given as TCRdb lists it. V and J are TRBV19 and TRBJ1-5. CDR1 is LNHDA and CDR2 is SQIVND in the germline V gene (reference sequence). 14 amino acids form the CDR3, both terminal residues included. The CDR3 protein is CASTSGGREQPQHF.

V gene TRBV5-1 combines with J gene TRBJ1-5; D may be TRBD1 (5 bases). The V end was cut by 1 base, the J end by 3 bases, with 20 bases between. This CDR3 comprises 18 residues. The V gene's germline CDR1 is SGHRS and CDR2 YFSETQ. For the CDR3, the DNA is TGCGCCAGCAGCTTGAACCCTCAAACTGGGGGGTACAATCAGCCCCAGCATTTT. This sequence encodes CASSLNPQTGGYNQPQHF.

J is TRBJ1-5 and V is TRBV6-1, with D maybe TRBD1 (5 bases). The CDR3 has 14 amino acids. V lost 1 base and J lost 7, with 11 bases in between. Germline CDR1 is MNHNS and CDR2 is SASEGT. The CDR3 region is CASSEVSRVQPQHF. The CDR3 bases are TGTGCCAGCAGTGAAGTATCCAGGGTACAGCCCCAGCATTTT.

V usage is TRBV6-1 and J usage is TRBJ2-5, with 10 bases that match TRBD1. The CDR3 has 14 residues. The V segment lost 5 bases and the J segment 2 bases; nucleotides outside the gene matches: 2. Germline CDR1 MNHNS, CDR2 SASEGT. The CDR3 region is CASSRTGGQETQYF. The DNA for the CDR3 is TGTGCCAGCAGTAGGACAGGGGGACAAGAGACCCAGTACTTC.

The chain has TRBV11-2 and TRBJ1-2; a possible D gene is TRBD1 (5 bases). The germline CDR1 and CDR2 sequences are SGHAT and FQNNGV. This CDR3 is built from 16 residues. V shed 2 bases and J shed 4 bases, with 17 bases lying between them. CDR3 nucleotides: TGTGCCAGCAGCTTAAGCCCCGGGGACTCTCTCTATGGCTACACCTTC. The encoded protein is CASSLSPGDSLYGYTF.

The gene calls are TRBV11-2 and TRBJ1-2; the D is unclear. CDR3 length equals 15 residues. V was shortened by 2 bases and J by 2 bases, with 12 bases between the two germline ends. CDR1 is SGHAT, CDR2 FQNNGV, per germline. The CDR3 sequence is CASSLSRGGNYGYTF. Written as DNA, the CDR3 is TGTGCCAGCAGCTTAAGTCGGGGAGGGAACTATGGCTACACCTTC. The full variable domain, rest sourced from reference TRBV11-2 and TRBJ1-2, is EAGVAQSPRYKIIEKRQSVAFWCNPISGHATLYWYQQILGQGPKLLIQFQNNGVVDDSQLPKDRFSAERLKGVDSTLKIQPAKLEDSAVYLCASSLSRGGNYGYTFGSGTRLTVV.